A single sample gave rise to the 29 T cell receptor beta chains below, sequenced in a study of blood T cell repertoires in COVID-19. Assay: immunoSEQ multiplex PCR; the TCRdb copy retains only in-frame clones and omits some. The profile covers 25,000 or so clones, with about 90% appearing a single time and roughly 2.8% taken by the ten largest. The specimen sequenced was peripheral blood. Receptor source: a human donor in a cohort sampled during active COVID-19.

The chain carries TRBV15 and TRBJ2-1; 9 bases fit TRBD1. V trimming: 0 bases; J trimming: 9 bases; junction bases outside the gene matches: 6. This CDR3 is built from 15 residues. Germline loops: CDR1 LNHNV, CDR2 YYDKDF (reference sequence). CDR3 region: CATSRDRTGEGEQFF. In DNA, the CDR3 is TGTGCCACCAGCAGAGACCGGACAGGGGAGGGTGAGCAGTTCTTC.

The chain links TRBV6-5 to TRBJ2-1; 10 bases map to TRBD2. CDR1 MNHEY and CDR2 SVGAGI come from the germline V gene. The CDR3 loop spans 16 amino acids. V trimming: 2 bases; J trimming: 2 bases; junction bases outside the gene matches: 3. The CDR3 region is CASSYQSGGAYNEQFF. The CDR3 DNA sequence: TGTGCCAGCAGTTACCAAAGCGGGGGGGCCTACAATGAGCAGTTCTTC.

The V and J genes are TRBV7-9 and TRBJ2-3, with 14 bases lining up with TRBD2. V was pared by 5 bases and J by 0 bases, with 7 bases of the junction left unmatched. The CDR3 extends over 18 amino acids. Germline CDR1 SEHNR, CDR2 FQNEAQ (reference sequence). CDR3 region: CASSAGLAGAPSTDTQYF. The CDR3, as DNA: TGTGCCAGCAGCGCGGGACTAGCGGGGGCTCCTAGCACAGATACGCAGTATTTT.

CDR3 region: CASSFWRGGNGEAFF. CDR3 nucleotide sequence: TGTGCCAGCAGTTTCTGGCGGGGTGGAAACGGTGAAGCTTTCTTT. The rearrangement uses TRBV28 and TRBJ1-1, with D hard to call. Germline values: CDR1 MDHEN, CDR2 SYDVKM. The CDR3 runs to 15 residues. V was shortened by 3 bases and J by 7 bases, with 18 bases between the two germline ends.

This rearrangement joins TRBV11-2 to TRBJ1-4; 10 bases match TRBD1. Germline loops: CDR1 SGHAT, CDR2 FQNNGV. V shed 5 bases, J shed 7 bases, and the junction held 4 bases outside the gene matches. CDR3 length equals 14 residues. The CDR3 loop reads CASSPGQGGEKLFF. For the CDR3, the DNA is TGTGCCAGCAGCCCTGGACAGGGGGGTGAAAAACTGTTTTTT.

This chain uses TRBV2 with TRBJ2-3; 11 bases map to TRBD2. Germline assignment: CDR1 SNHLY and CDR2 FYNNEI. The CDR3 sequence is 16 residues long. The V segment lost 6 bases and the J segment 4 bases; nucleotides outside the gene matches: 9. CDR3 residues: CASSGTSGLPADTQYF. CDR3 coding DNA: TGTGCCAGCAGCGGGACTAGCGGCCTTCCAGCAGATACGCAGTATTTT.

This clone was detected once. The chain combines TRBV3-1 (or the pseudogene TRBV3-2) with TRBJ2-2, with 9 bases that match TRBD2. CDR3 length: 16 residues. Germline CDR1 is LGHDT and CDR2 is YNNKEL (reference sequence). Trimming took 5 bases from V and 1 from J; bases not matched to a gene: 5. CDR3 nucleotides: TGTGCCAGCAGCGGTAGCGGGGGTCTGAACACCGGGGAGCTGTTTTTT. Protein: CASSGSGGLNTGELFF.

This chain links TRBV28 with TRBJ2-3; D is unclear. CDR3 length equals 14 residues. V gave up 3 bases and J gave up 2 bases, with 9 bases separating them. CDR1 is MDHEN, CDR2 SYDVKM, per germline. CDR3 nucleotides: TGTGCCAGCAGTTTGTTAACATACACAGATACGCAGTATTTT. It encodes CASSLLTYTDTQYF.

CDR3 sequence: CASSGLAGGNEQFF. The CDR3 DNA sequence: TGCGCCAGCAGTGGACTAGCGGGTGGGAATGAGCAGTTCTTC. V usage is TRBV10-1 and J usage is TRBJ2-1, with 10 bases aligning to TRBD2. The CDR3 extends over 14 amino acids. V was pared by 4 bases and J by 7 bases, with 4 bases of the junction left unmatched. CDR1 WNHNN and CDR2 SYGVQD come from the germline V gene (reference sequence).

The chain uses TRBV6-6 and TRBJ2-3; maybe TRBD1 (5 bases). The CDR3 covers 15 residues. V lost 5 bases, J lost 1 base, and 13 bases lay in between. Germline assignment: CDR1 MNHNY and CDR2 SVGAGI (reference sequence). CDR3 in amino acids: CASSKTGWGTDTQYF. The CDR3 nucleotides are TGTGCCAGCAGTAAAACAGGTTGGGGCACAGATACGCAGTATTTT.

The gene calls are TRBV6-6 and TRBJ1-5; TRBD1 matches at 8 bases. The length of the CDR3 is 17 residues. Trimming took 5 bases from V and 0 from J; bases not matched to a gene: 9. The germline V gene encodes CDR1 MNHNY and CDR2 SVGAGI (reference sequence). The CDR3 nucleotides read TGTGCCAGCAGTCGGACAGGGCTGGGTTATAGCAATCAGCCCCAGCATTTT. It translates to CASSRTGLGYSNQPQHF.

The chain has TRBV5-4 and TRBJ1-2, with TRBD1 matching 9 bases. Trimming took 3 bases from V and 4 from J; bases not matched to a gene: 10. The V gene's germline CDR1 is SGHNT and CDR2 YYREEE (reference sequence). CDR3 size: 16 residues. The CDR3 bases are TGTGCCAGCAGCTATCCGGGACAGGGCGAGGGCTATGGCTACACCTTC. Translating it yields CASSYPGQGEGYGYTF.

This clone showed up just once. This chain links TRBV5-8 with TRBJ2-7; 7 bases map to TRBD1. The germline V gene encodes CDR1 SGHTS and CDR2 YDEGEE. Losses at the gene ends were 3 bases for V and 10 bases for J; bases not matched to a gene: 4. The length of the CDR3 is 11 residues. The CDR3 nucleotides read TGTGCCAGCAGCTCCCGGGACAGACAGTACTTC. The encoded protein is CASSSRDRQYF.

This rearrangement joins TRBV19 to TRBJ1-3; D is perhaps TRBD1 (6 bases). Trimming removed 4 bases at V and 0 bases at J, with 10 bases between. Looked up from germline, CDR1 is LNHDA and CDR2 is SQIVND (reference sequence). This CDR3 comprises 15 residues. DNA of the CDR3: TGTGCCAGTAGTAGCGGGGGCTACTCTGGAAACACCATATATTTT. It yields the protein CASSSGGYSGNTIYF.

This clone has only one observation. CDR3 in amino acids: CASSEGDRYEQYF. The CDR3 DNA reads TGTGCCAGCAGTGAGGGAGACAGGTACGAGCAGTACTTC. This chain joins TRBV6-1 and TRBJ2-7, with D possibly matching TRBD1 (6 bases). CDR3 length equals 13 residues. Per the germline V gene, CDR1 is MNHNS and CDR2 is SASEGT. Trimming took off 3 bases at V and 4 bases at J, with 10 bases between the two ends.

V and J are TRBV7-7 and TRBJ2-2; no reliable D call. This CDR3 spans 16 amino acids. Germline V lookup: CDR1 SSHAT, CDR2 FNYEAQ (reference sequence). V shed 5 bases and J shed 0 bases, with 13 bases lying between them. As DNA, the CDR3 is TGTGCCAGCAGCCCGAGAGGAGCGCCGAACACCGGGGAGCTGTTTTTT. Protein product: CASSPRGAPNTGELFF.

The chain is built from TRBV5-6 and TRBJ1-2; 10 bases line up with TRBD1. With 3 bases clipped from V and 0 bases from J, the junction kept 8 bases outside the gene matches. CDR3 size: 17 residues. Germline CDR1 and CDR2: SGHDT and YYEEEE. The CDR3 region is CASSSPGQGYPNYGYTF. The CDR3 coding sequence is TGTGCCAGCAGCTCCCCGGGACAGGGGTATCCTAACTATGGCTACACCTTC.

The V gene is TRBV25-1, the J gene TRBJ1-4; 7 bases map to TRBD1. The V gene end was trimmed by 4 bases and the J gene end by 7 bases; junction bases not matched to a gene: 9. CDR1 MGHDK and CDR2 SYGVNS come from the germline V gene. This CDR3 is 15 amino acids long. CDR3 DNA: TGTGCCAGCAGTGCACGTTCAGGGGGAGGTGAAAAACTGTTTTTT. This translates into CASSARSGGGEKLFF.

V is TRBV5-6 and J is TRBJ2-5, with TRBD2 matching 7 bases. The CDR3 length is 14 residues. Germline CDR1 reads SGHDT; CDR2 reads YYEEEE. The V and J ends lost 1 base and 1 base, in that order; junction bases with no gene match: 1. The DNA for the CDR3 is TGTGCCAGCAGCTTGAGCGGGACCCAAGAGACCCAGTACTTC. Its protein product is CASSLSGTQETQYF. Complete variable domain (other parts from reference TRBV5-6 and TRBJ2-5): DAGVTQSPTHLIKTRGQQVTLRCSPKSGHDTVSWYQQALGQGPQFIFQYYEEEERQRGNFPDRFSGHQFPNYSSELNVNALLLGDSALYLCASSLSGTQETQYFGPGTRLLVL.

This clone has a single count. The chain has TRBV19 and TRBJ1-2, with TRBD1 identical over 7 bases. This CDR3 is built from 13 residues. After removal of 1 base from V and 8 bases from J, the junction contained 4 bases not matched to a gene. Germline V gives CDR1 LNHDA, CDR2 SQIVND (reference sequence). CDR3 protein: CASSIGQGDGYTF. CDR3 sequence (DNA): TGTGCCAGTAGTATAGGACAGGGCGACGGCTACACCTTC.

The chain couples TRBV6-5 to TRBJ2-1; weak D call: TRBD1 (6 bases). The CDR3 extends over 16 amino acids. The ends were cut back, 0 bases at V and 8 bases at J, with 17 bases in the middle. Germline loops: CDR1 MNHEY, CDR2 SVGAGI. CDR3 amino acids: CASSYSFRKKGDEQFF. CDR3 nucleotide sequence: TGTGCCAGCAGTTACTCTTTCAGGAAAAAGGGGGATGAGCAGTTCTTC.

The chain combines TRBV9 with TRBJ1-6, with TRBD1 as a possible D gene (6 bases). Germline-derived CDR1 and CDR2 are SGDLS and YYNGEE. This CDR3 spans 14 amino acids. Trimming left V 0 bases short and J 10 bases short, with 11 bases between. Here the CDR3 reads CASSVDRAGSPLHF. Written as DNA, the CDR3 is TGTGCCAGCAGCGTAGACAGGGCTGGCTCACCCCTCCACTTT.

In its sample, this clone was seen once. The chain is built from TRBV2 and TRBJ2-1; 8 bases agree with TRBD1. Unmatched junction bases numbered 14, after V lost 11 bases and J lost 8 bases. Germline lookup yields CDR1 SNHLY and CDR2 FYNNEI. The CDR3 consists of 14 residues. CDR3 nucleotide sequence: TGTGCCGCCGCCGGGACAGGAGACCTCTATGAGCAGTTCTTC. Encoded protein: CAAAGTGDLYEQFF.

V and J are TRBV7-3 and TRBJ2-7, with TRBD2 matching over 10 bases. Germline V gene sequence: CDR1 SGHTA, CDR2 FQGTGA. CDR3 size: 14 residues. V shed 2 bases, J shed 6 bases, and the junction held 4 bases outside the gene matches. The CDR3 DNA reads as TGTGCCAGCAGCTTACTAGCGGGAGTCGCCGAGCAGTACTTC. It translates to CASSLLAGVAEQYF.

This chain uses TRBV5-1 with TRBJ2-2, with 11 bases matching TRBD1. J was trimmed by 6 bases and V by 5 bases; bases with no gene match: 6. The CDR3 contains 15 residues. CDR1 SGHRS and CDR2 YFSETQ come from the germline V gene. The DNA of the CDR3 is TGCGCCAGCAGTCCCGGACAGGGGGCGGCCGGGGAGCTGTTTTTT. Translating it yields CASSPGQGAAGELFF.

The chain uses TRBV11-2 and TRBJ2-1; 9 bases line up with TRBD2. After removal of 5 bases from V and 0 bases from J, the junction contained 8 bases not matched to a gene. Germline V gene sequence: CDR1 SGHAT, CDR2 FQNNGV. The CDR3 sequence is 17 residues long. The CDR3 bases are TGTGCCAGCAGCCGTTGGGCTAGCGGGGACTCCTACAATGAGCAGTTCTTC. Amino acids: CASSRWASGDSYNEQFF.

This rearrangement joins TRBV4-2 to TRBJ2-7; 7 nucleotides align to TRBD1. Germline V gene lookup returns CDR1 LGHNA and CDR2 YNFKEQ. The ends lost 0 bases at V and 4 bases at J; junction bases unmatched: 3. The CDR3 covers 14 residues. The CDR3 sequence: CASSQDQGEYEQYF. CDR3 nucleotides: TGTGCCAGCAGCCAAGATCAGGGGGAGTACGAGCAGTACTTC.

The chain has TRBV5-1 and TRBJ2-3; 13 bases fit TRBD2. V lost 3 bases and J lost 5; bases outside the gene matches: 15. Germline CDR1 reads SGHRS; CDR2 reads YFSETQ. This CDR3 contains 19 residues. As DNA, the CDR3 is TGCGCCAGCAGCTCCACTACTAGCGGGAGGGCTCAAGGGGGAGATACGCAGTATTTT. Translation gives CASSSTTSGRAQGGDTQYF.

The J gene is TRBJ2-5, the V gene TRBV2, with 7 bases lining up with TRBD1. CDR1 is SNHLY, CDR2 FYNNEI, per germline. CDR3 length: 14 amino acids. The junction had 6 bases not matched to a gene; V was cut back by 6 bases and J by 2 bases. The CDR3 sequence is CASSWDSPQETQYF. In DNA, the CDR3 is TGTGCCAGCAGCTGGGACAGTCCTCAAGAGACCCAGTACTTC. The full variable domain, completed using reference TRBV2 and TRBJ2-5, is EPEVTQTPSHQVTQMGQEVILRCVPISNHLYFYWYRQILGQKVEFLVSFYNNEISEKSEIFDDQFSVERPDGSNFTLKIRSTKLEDSAMYFCASSWDSPQETQYFGPGTRLLVL.